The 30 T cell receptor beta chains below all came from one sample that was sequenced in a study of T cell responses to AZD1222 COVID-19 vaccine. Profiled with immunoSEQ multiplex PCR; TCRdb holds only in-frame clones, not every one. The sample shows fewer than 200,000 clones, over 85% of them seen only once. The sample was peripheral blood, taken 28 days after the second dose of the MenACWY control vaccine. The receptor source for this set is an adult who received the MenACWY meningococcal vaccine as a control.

The CDR3: CAISESRGARNEQFF. CDR3 DNA sequence: TGTGCCATCAGTGAGTCCCGCGGGGCTCGGAATGAGCAGTTCTTC. The rearrangement joins TRBV10-3 to TRBJ2-1; D possibly corresponds to TRBD2 (6 bases). Germline assignment: CDR1 ENHRY and CDR2 SYGVKD. V dropped 0 bases and J dropped 7 bases, with 13 bases sitting between them. This CDR3 spans 15 amino acids.

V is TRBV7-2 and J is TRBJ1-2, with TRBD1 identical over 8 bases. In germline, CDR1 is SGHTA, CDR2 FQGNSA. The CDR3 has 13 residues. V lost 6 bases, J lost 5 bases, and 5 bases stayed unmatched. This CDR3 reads CASSLRGLYGYTF. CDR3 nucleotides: TGTGCCAGCAGTCTCAGGGGGCTTTATGGCTACACCTTC.

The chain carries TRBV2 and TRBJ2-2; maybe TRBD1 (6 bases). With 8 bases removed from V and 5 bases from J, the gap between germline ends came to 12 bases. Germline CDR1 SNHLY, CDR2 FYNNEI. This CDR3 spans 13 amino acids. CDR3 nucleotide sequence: TGTGCCAGCGGGCTTAGGGGGACCGGGGAGCTGTTTTTT. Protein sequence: CASGLRGTGELFF.

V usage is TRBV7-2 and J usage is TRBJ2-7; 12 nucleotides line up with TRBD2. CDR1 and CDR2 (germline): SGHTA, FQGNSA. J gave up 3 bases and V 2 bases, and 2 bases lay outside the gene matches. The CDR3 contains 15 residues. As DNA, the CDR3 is TGTGCCAGCAGCTTATGGACTAGCGGGAACTACGAGCAGTACTTC. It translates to CASSLWTSGNYEQYF.

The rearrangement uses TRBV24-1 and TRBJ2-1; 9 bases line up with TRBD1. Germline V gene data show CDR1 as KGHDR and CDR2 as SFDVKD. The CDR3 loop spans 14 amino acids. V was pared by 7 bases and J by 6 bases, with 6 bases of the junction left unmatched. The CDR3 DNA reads TGTGCCACCAGACGGGACAGGGAAGCCAATGAGCAGTTCTTC. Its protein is CATRRDREANEQFF.

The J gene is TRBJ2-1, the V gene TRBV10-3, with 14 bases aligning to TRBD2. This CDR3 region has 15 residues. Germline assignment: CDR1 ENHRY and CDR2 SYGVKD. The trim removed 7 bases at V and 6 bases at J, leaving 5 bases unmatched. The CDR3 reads CAIKKGLAGANEQFF. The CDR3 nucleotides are TGTGCCATCAAAAAGGGACTAGCGGGAGCCAATGAGCAGTTCTTC.

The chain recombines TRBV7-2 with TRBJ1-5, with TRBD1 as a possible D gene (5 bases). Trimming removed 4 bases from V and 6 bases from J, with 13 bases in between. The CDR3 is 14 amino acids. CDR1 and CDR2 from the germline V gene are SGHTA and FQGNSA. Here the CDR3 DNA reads TGTGCCAGCAGCTGGGCAGGACAAGGTCAGCCCCAGCATTTT. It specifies CASSWAGQGQPQHF.

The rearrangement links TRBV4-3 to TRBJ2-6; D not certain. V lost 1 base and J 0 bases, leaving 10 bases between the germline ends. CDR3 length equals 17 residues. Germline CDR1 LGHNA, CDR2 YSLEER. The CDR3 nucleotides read TGCGCCAGCAGCCAAGGGAACAGTCCCTCTGGGGCCAACGTCCTGACTTTC. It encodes CASSQGNSPSGANVLTF.

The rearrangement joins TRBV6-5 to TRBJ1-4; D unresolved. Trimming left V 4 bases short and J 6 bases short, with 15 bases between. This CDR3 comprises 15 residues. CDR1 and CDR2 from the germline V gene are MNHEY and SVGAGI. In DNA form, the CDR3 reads TGTGCCAGCAGTTCTAAACGTCGACTGGATGAAAAACTGTTTTTT. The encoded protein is CASSSKRRLDEKLFF.

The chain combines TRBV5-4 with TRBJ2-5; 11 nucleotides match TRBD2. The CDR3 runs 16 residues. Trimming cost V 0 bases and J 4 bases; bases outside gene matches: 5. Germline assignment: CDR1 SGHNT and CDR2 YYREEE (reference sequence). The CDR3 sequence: CASSLGVGTSGETQYF. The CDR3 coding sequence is TGTGCCAGCAGCTTGGGTGTCGGGACTAGCGGAGAGACCCAGTACTTC.

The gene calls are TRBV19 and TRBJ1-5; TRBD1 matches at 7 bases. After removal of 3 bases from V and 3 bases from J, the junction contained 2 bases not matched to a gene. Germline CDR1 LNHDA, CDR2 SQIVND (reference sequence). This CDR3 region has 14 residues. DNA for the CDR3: TGTGCCAGTAGTATTGACAGGGTCAATCAGCCCCAGCATTTT. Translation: CASSIDRVNQPQHF.

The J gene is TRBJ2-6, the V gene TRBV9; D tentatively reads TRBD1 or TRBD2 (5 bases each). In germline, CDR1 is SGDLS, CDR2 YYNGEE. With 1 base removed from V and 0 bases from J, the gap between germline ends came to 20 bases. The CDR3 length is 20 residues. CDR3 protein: CASSVFPSAGAGSGANVLTF. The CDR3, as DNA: TGTGCCAGCAGCGTATTTCCCTCGGCTGGGGCGGGCTCTGGGGCCAACGTCCTGACTTTC.

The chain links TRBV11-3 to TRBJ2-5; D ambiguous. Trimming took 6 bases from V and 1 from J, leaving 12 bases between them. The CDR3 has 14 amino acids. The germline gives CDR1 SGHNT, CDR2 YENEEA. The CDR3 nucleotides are TGTGCCAGCAGTTCGCGCCGGAGCCAAGAGACCCAGTACTTC. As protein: CASSSRRSQETQYF. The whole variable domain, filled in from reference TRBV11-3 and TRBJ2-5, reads EAGVVQSPRYKIIEKKQPVAFWCNPISGHNTLYWYLQNLGQGPELLIRYENEEAVDDSQLPKDRFSAERLKGVDSTLKIQPAELGDSAVYLCASSSRRSQETQYFGPGTRLLVL.

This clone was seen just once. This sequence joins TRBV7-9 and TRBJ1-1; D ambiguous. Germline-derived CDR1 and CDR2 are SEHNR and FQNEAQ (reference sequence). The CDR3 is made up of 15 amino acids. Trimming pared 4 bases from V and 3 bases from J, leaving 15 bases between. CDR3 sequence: CASSSPDGGYTEAFF. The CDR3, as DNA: TGTGCCAGCAGCTCCCCCGACGGAGGCTACACTGAAGCTTTCTTT.

The CDR3 bases are TGTGCCAGCAGCCGCGCCGGGGGTCTCGGAAACACCATATATTTT. Amino acids: CASSRAGGLGNTIYF. This sequence joins TRBV14 and TRBJ1-3; tentatively, D is TRBD1 (5 bases). Trimming shortened V by 4 bases and J by 4 bases, and 14 bases separated the two germline ends. The length of the CDR3 is 15 residues. In germline, CDR1 is SGHDN, CDR2 FVKESK.

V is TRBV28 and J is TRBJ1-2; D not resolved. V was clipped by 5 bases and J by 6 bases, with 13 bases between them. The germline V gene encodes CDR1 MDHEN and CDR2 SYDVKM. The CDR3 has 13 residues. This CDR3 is CASSMGSWHGYTF. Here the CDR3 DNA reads TGTGCCAGCAGTATGGGGTCTTGGCATGGCTACACCTTC.

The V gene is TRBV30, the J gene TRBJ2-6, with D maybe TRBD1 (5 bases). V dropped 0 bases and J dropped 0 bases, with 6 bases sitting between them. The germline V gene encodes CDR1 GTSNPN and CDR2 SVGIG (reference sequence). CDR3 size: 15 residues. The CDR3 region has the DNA TGTGCCTGGAGTGTAGACAGCTCTGGGGCCAACGTCCTGACTTTC. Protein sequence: CAWSVDSSGANVLTF.

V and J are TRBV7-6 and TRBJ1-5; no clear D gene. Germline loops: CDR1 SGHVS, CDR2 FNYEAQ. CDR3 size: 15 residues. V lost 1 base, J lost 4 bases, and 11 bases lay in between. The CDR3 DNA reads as TGTGCCAGCAGCTTAGGTACACAGAGGAATCAGCCCCAGCATTTT. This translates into CASSLGTQRNQPQHF. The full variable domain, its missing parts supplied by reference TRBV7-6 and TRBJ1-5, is GAGVSQSPRYKVTKRGQDVALRCDPISGHVSLYWYRQALGQGPEFLTYFNYEAQQDKSGLPNDRFSAERPEGSISTLTIQRTEQRDSAMYRCASSLGTQRNQPQHFGDGTRLSIL.

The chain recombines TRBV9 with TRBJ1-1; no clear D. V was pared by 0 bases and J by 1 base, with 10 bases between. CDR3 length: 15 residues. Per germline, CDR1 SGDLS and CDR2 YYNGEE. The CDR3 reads CASSVGPDRNTEAFF. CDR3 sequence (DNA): TGTGCCAGCAGCGTAGGTCCGGATAGGAACACTGAAGCTTTCTTT.

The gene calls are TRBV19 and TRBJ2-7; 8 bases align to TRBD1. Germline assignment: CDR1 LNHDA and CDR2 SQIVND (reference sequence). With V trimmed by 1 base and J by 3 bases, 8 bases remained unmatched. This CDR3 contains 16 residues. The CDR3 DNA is TGTGCCAGTAGTATAGGAGCAGGGGGCACGGGCTACGAGCAGTACTTC. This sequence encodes CASSIGAGGTGYEQYF.

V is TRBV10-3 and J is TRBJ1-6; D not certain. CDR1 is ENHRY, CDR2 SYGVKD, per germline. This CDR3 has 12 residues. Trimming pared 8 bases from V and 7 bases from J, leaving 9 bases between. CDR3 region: CAIGAGNSPLHF. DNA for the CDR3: TGTGCCATCGGCGCGGGGAATTCACCCCTCCACTTT.

The CDR3 DNA follows: TGTGCCACCAGCACTGGACGGGAGCGTGGCACCATATATTTT. Translated: CATSTGRERGTIYF. This chain connects TRBV15 to TRBJ1-3; D gene unclear. Deletions cut 4 bases from V and 9 bases from J, with 16 bases between. CDR3 length: 14 residues. Per germline, CDR1 LNHNV and CDR2 YYDKDF (reference sequence).

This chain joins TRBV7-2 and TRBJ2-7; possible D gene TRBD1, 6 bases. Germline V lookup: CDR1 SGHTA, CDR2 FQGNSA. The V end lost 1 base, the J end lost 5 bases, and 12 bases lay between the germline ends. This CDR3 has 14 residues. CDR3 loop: CASSLGPGVNEQYF. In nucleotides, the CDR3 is TGTGCCAGCAGCTTAGGTCCAGGGGTCAACGAGCAGTACTTC.

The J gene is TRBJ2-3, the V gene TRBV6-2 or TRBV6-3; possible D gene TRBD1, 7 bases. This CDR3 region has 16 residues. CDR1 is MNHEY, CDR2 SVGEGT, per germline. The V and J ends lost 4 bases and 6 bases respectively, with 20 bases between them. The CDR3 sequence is CASSSRLGGSLDTQYF. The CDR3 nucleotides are TGTGCCAGCAGTTCCCGACTAGGGGGCTCCCTCGATACGCAGTATTTT.

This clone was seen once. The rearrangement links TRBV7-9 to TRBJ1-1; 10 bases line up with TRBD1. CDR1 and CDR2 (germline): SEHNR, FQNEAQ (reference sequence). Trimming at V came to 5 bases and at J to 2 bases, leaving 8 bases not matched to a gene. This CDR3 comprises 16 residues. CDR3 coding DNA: TGTGCCAGCAGCCCCCAGGGGACAGGGGCAAACACTGAAGCTTTCTTT. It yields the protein CASSPQGTGANTEAFF.

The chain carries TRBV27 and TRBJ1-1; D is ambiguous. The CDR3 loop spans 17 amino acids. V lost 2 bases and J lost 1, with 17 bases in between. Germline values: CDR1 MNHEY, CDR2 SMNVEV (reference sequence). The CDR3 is CASSLMWAPPANTEAFF. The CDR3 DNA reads TGTGCCAGCAGTTTAATGTGGGCCCCGCCGGCGAACACTGAAGCTTTCTTT.

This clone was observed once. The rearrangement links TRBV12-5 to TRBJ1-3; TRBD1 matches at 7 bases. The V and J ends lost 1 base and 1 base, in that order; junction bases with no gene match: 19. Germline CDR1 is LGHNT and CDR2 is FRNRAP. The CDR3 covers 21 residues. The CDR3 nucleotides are TGTGCTAGTGGTTTGGGACCTCGTGGGGCCGGGACAGTCCTATCTGGAAACACCATATATTTT. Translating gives CASGLGPRGAGTVLSGNTIYF.

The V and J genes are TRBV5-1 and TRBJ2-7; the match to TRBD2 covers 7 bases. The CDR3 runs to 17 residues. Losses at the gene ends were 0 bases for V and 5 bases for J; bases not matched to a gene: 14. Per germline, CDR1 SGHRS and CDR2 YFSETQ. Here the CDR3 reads CASSLGDSSGIGDEQYF. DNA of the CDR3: TGCGCCAGCAGCTTGGGGGATTCTAGCGGCATAGGGGACGAGCAGTACTTC.

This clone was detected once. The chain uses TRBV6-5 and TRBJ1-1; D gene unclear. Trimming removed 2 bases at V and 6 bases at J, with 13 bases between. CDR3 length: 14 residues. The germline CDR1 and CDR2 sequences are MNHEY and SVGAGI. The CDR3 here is CASSYSSTSSEAFF. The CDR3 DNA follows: TGTGCCAGCAGTTACAGCTCGACCTCCTCTGAAGCTTTCTTT.

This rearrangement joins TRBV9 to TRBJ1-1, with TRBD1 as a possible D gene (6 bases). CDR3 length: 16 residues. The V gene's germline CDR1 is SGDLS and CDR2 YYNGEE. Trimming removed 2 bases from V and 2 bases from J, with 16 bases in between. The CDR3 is CASSVLQGLGNTEAFF. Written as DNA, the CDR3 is TGTGCCAGCAGCGTTTTACAGGGATTGGGAAACACTGAAGCTTTCTTT.